A selection of T cell receptor beta chains follows, all from one sample in a study of human T cells and chemical hapten exposure. TCRdb ran MiXCR on the RACE reads and lists one entry per CDR3 protein. In the table there are tens of thousands of distinct CDR3 sequences, about 10% of which are singletons. Specimen: whole blood, collected in connection with sensitization to the hapten diphenylcyclopropenone (DPC). Source of these receptors: a woman aged 50 to 60 with alopecia areata. Some clones in this sample may be carry-over from other donors' samples. Each CDR3 is given with its conserved first and last residue. A D gene is named only where the DNA matches it firmly. The size of a clone is reported for some rows only, either as once, few or many, or as a class for expanded clones.

>-|-|TRBV20-1|TRBJ2-4
CSARADGAAKNIQYF
TGCAGCGCCCGTGCTGACGGGGCAGCCAAAAACATTCAGTACTTC
>-|-|TRBV12-3/TRBV12-4|TRBJ2-7
CASSSRSYGDEQYF
TGTGCCAGCAGTTCCCGGTCCTATGGGGACGAGCAGTACTTC
>-|many|TRBV7-2|TRBJ2-3
CASSRSSVDTQYF
TGTGCCAGCAGCAGATCTAGCGTGGATACGCAGTATTTT
>TRBD2|many|TRBV5-5|TRBJ2-1
CASSRHTREGNEQFF
TGTGCCAGCAGCCGACATACCAGGGAGGGCAATGAGCAGTTCTTC
>-|-|TRBV14|TRBJ1-2
CASSQDIQGYYGYTF
TGTGCCAGCAGCCAAGATATACAGGGCTACTATGGCTACACCTTC
>-|many|TRBV3-1|TRBJ1-5
CASSQENVGSLNQPQHF
TGTGCCAGCAGCCAAGAGAACGTGGGGTCACTTAATCAGCCCCAGCATTTT
>TRBD1|-|TRBV20-1|TRBJ1-5
CSARTGEVIQPQHF
TGCAGTGCAAGGACAGGAGAAGTGATACAGCCCCAGCATTTT
>-|many|TRBV7-9|TRBJ2-6
CASSLSSRALRGANVLTF
TGTGCCAGCAGCTTATCTTCCCGGGCTCTGCGAGGGGCCAACGTCCTGACTTTC
>-|few|TRBV27|TRBJ2-1
CASSRGTNEQFF
TGTGCCAGCAGTAGGGGAACGAATGAGCAGTTCTTC
>TRBD1|-|TRBV24-1|TRBJ2-2
CATRGQGGTGELFF
TGTGCCACCAGGGGACAGGGTGGCACCGGGGAGCTGTTTTTT
>-|-|TRBV4-3|TRBJ1-1
CASSQDRGTEAFF
TGCGCCAGCAGCCAAGATAGGGGCACTGAAGCTTTCTTT
>-|-|TRBV11-3|TRBJ1-1
CASSLQGEATEAFF
TGTGCCAGCAGCCTTCAGGGTGAGGCTACTGAAGCTTTCTTT